This TCR beta chain was found in a study of T cells in Graves' hyperthyroidism and ophthalmopathy. General study findings and limits: Classification by a 13 V-J model distinguished ophthalmopathy from stable hyperthyroidism.

Trimming took off 0 bases at V and 7 bases at J, with 13 bases between the two ends. The CDR3 consists of 15 residues. CDR1 SGDLS and CDR2 YYNGEE come from the germline V gene. Diagnosis relied on clinical symptoms, serum thyroxine and TRAb, thyroid ultrasound and orbital computed tomography. RNA transcripts yielded amplified TCR beta CDR3 regions. The HTBI primer set drove a first-round RT-PCR of the TCR CDR3. One entry per CDR3 protein results from TCRdb running MiXCR on the multiplex PCR reads. The table has 490,000 or so distinct CDR3 sequences, roughly 45% seen once. This clonotype was counted ten times or more. Its specificity is unknown.

The rearrangement links TRBV9 to TRBJ1-4; perhaps TRBD1 as D (6 bases). This TCR came from an adult woman with Graves' disease, either hyperthyroidism or ophthalmopathy (not recorded which). The source material was peripheral blood or thyroid tissue (not recorded which). CDR3 sequence (DNA): TGTGCCAGCAGCGTAGATAGGGGGAAGAGTGAAAAACTGTTTTTT. It is translated as CASSVDRGKSEKLFF.